One sample yielded the 30 T cell receptor beta chains listed below, sequenced in a study of cytomegalovirus exposure and HLA in healthy donors. The study ran its PCR with 60 Vbeta and 13 Jbeta primers. The protocol was immunoSEQ multiplex PCR, while the TCRdb copy is restricted to in-frame clones and leaves out a portion. Among 150,000 to 200,000 clones listed, 65% to 85% were seen once. The specimen sequenced was PBMCs. The receptors shown here come from a woman between 18 and 29 years old in good health and CMV-seronegative.

This sequence joins TRBV25-1 and TRBJ2-1; D may be TRBD2 (5 bases). Trimming left V 1 base short and J 0 bases short, with 10 bases between. Germline assignment: CDR1 MGHDK and CDR2 SYGVNS. The CDR3 runs to 16 residues. CDR3 nucleotide sequence: TGTGCCAGCAGTGAATCCGTAGCGAGCTCCTACAATGAGCAGTTCTTC. Translated, it gives CASSESVASSYNEQFF.

This sequence joins TRBV4-2 and TRBJ1-3; TRBD1 might be the D (5 bases). V dropped 0 bases and J dropped 4 bases, with 10 bases sitting between them. This CDR3 comprises 15 residues. CDR1 is LGHNA and CDR2 is YNFKEQ in the germline V gene. This CDR3 reads CASSQDDSGGNTIYF. The CDR3 DNA reads TGTGCCAGCAGCCAAGACGACAGCGGGGGAAACACCATATATTTT.

The J gene is TRBJ2-1, the V gene TRBV7-9; the D gene is possibly TRBD2 (6 bases). Trimming took off 3 bases at V and 10 bases at J, with 22 bases between the two ends. Germline assignment: CDR1 SEHNR and CDR2 FQNEAQ (reference sequence). The CDR3 has 16 residues. CDR3 amino acids: CASSFVPLQGGVEQFF. DNA of the CDR3: TGTGCCAGCAGCTTCGTTCCTTTGCAGGGCGGGGTAGAGCAGTTCTTC.

This clone was counted a single time. J is TRBJ2-1 and V is TRBV5-6; TRBD2 matches 8 bases. Unmatched junction bases numbered 3, after V lost 2 bases and J lost 2 bases. Germline loops: CDR1 SGHDT, CDR2 YYEEEE. CDR3 length: 15 amino acids. The CDR3 is CASSFRGGPYNEQFF. The CDR3 bases are TGTGCCAGCAGCTTCCGGGGGGGCCCCTACAATGAGCAGTTCTTC.

V gene TRBV27 combines with J gene TRBJ1-2, with D unclear. Germline CDR1 and CDR2: MNHEY and SMNVEV (reference sequence). CDR3 size: 14 residues. V was pared by 2 bases and J by 2 bases, with 9 bases between. The CDR3 sequence: CASSLRGSNYGYTF. As DNA, the CDR3 is TGTGCCAGCAGTTTACGAGGCAGCAACTATGGCTACACCTTC.

The chain joins TRBV18 to TRBJ2-1, with TRBD2 identical over 14 bases. The germline V gene encodes CDR1 KGHSH and CDR2 LQKENI. The CDR3 covers 19 residues. Trimming at V came to 0 bases and at J to 13 bases, leaving 17 bases not matched to a gene. CDR3 region: CASSPPRTSGGPATRFQFF. The CDR3 nucleotides read TGTGCCAGCTCACCACCCCGGACTAGCGGGGGGCCCGCGACTAGATTTCAGTTCTTC. Complete variable domain (other parts from reference TRBV18 and TRBJ2-1): NAGVMQNPRHLVRRRGQEARLRCSPMKGHSHVYWYRQLPEEGLKFMVYLQKENIIDESGMPKERFSAEFPKEGPSILRIQQVVRGDSAAYFCASSPPRTSGGPATRFQFFGPGTRLTVL.

V usage is TRBV5-1 and J usage is TRBJ2-2; weak D call: TRBD1 (6 bases). The CDR3 is made up of 16 amino acids. With 4 bases removed from V and 4 bases from J, the gap between germline ends came to 17 bases. The germline gives CDR1 SGHRS, CDR2 YFSETQ. The CDR3 region has the DNA TGCGCCAGCAGCCCGAGGGGCGCAGGGGCCACCGGGGAGCTGTTTTTT. Translated, it gives CASSPRGAGATGELFF.

The DNA of the CDR3 is TGTGCCAGCAGCTCACAGGAGAACACTGAAGCTTTCTTT. This codes for CASSSQENTEAFF. V and J are TRBV7-9 and TRBJ1-1; D possibly corresponds to TRBD1 (5 bases). The germline CDR1 and CDR2 sequences are SEHNR and FQNEAQ (reference sequence). This CDR3 region has 13 residues. Trimming removed 4 bases from V and 1 base from J, with 7 bases in between.

The chain carries TRBV4-2 and TRBJ2-7; 8 bases line up with TRBD1. After removal of 1 base from V and 2 bases from J, the junction contained 1 base not matched to a gene. CDR1 is LGHNA, CDR2 YNFKEQ, per germline. The CDR3 spans 14 residues. The CDR3 reads CASSQGQGTYEQYF. The CDR3 DNA sequence: TGTGCCAGCAGCCAAGGACAGGGGACCTACGAGCAGTACTTC.

The rearrangement joins TRBV19 to TRBJ2-1, with a tentative D call TRBD2 (6 bases). CDR3 length equals 17 residues. The ends were cut back, 3 bases at V and 0 bases at J, with 15 bases in the middle. CDR1 is LNHDA, CDR2 SQIVND, per germline (reference sequence). Here the CDR3 DNA reads TGTGCCAGTAGTATGACGGGGGTCTCCAGCTCCTACAATGAGCAGTTCTTC. The encoded protein is CASSMTGVSSSYNEQFF.

With regard to this clone: The sample has other DNA sequences that encode this CDR3 too. The V gene is TRBV7-8, the J gene TRBJ1-1, with D unclear. Trimming left V 3 bases short and J 0 bases short, with 8 bases between. The CDR3 is made up of 14 amino acids. The V gene's germline CDR1 is SGHVS and CDR2 FQNEAQ. CDR3 in DNA: TGTGCCAGCAGCTTTCGGGGAATGAACACTGAAGCTTTCTTT. This gives the protein CASSFRGMNTEAFF. The variable domain in full, with the rest retrieved from reference TRBV7-8 and TRBJ1-1, is GAGVSQSPRYKVAKRGQDVALRCDPISGHVSLFWYQQALGQGPEFLTYFQNEAQLDKSGLPSDRFFAERPEGSVSTLKIQRTQQEDSAVYLCASSFRGMNTEAFFGQGTRLTVV.

The chain is built from TRBV30 and TRBJ1-6; possible D gene TRBD1, 6 bases. Trimming cost V 4 bases and J 0 bases, with 13 bases left between them. This CDR3 has 16 amino acids. Germline V CDR1 and CDR2: GTSNPN, SVGIG (reference sequence). The CDR3 DNA follows: TGTGCCTGGACCGAACAGGGTCACTCCTATAATTCACCCCTCCACTTT. Amino acid sequence: CAWTEQGHSYNSPLHF.

This clone has a handful of counts. The rearrangement joins TRBV9 to TRBJ1-4, with TRBD1 matching over 7 bases. CDR3 length: 16 residues. The germline CDR1 and CDR2 sequences are SGDLS and YYNGEE. Germline trimming cut 3 bases from V and 5 bases from J; bases unmatched to any gene: 10. As DNA, the CDR3 is TGTGCCAGCAGCGGCTCCACAGGGGATCGAAATGAAAAACTGTTTTTT. Protein: CASSGSTGDRNEKLFF.

CDR3 bases: TGTGCCACCAGCAGAGATTTGCGGGTAGAGGGATCGGGAGGCTACACCTTC. It specifies CATSRDLRVEGSGGYTF. This chain uses TRBV15 with TRBJ1-2; the D is unclear. Germline-derived CDR1 and CDR2 are LNHNV and YYDKDF (reference sequence). Trimming removed 0 bases at V and 8 bases at J, with 22 bases between. The CDR3 covers 17 residues.

The chain uses TRBV18 and TRBJ1-5, with a weak D call TRBD1 (6 bases). The germline V gene has CDR1 KGHSH and CDR2 LQKENI. The CDR3 runs 15 residues. V was pared by 4 bases and J by 0 bases, with 10 bases between. CDR3 bases: TGTGCCAGCTCACAGGACAGTTCTAGCAATCAGCCCCAGCATTTT. This codes for CASSQDSSSNQPQHF.

The DNA for the CDR3 is TGCGCCAGCAGCCTCAGGACAGGGGAAGCCGGGGAGCTGTTTTTT. Amino acids: CASSLRTGEAGELFF. The J gene is TRBJ2-2, the V gene TRBV5-1, with TRBD1 identical over 9 bases. Trimming took 4 bases from V and 6 from J; bases not matched to a gene: 7. The CDR3 covers 15 residues. CDR1 is SGHRS, CDR2 YFSETQ, per germline.

The chain joins TRBV18 to TRBJ1-4; D unclear. The CDR3 has 17 amino acids. V was clipped by 3 bases and J by 0 bases, with 14 bases between them. CDR1 and CDR2 (germline): KGHSH, LQKENI. DNA of the CDR3: TGTGCCAGCTCACCTACACGATCAATTGCAACTAATGAAAAACTGTTTTTT. Amino acid sequence: CASSPTRSIATNEKLFF.

V and J are TRBV9 and TRBJ1-2, with D perhaps TRBD1 (6 bases). Trimming took 4 bases from V and 4 from J, leaving 20 bases between them. The germline V gene has CDR1 SGDLS and CDR2 YYNGEE. The CDR3 consists of 16 residues. CDR3 nucleotides: TGTGCCAGCAGCTCACGAAAGACAGGAGGAGGCTATGGCTACACCTTC. Residues: CASSSRKTGGGYGYTF. Full variable domain (rest looked up from reference TRBV9 and TRBJ1-2): DSGVTQTPKHLITATGQRVTLRCSPRSGDLSVYWYQQSLDQGLQFLIQYYNGEERAKGNILERFSAQQFPDLHSELNLSSLELGDSALYFCASSSRKTGGGYGYTFGSGTRLTVV.

The chain employs TRBV6-5 and TRBJ2-7, with 9 bases lining up with TRBD2. V dropped 9 bases and J dropped 7; count of bases not matched to a gene: 13. Germline V gives CDR1 MNHEY, CDR2 SVGAGI. This CDR3 is built from 14 residues. CDR3 sequence reads: CASSQRGASGEQYF. The CDR3 DNA sequence: TGTGCCAGTTCCCAGCGGGGGGCCTCGGGGGAGCAGTACTTC.

This chain uses TRBV19 with TRBJ1-5, with TRBD1 matching over 7 bases. CDR3 size: 15 residues. The V and J ends lost 6 bases and 0 bases, in that order; junction bases with no gene match: 5. The germline V gene has CDR1 LNHDA and CDR2 SQIVND (reference sequence). The CDR3 here is CASSRTGHSNQPQHF. The DNA for the CDR3 is TGTGCCAGTAGCAGGACAGGTCATAGCAATCAGCCCCAGCATTTT.

The CDR3 DNA sequence: TGTGCCACCAGCAGAGATCCAGTGACAGGGGGCACAGATACGCAGTATTTT. This codes for CATSRDPVTGGTDTQYF. V and J are TRBV15 and TRBJ2-3, with 8 nucleotides matching TRBD1. CDR3 length: 17 amino acids. Germline V gene data show CDR1 as LNHNV and CDR2 as YYDKDF (reference sequence). V was pared by 0 bases and J by 1 base, with 6 bases of the junction left unmatched. Full variable domain (rest looked up from reference TRBV15 and TRBJ2-3): DAMVIQNPRYQVTQFGKPVTLSCSQTLNHNVMYWYQQKSSQAPKLLFHYYDKDFNNEADTPDNFQSRRPNTSFCFLDIRSPGLGDTAMYLCATSRDPVTGGTDTQYFGPGTRLTVL.

The rearrangement joins TRBV6-5 to TRBJ2-1; 7 bases align to TRBD2. V was pared by 8 bases and J by 5 bases, with 12 bases of the junction left unmatched. CDR3 length: 15 residues. In germline, CDR1 is MNHEY, CDR2 SVGAGI. The CDR3 protein is CASAIGGRGNNEQFF. CDR3 DNA: TGTGCCAGCGCTATAGGTGGGAGGGGTAACAATGAGCAGTTCTTC.

This clone was counted a single time. The chain couples TRBV6-1 to TRBJ2-7, with D perhaps TRBD1 (6 bases). The ends were cut back, 10 bases at V and 5 bases at J, with 21 bases in the middle. The CDR3 is 14 amino acids. Germline CDR1 MNHNS, CDR2 SASEGT. CDR3 DNA sequence: TGTGCCACGTGGGGGCAAAGCCTACACAACGAGCAGTACTTC. It specifies CATWGQSLHNEQYF.

The chain couples TRBV18 to TRBJ1-3; TRBD1 agrees at 8 bases. Germline V lookup: CDR1 KGHSH, CDR2 LQKENI. The CDR3 sequence is 16 residues long. The ends lost 2 bases at V and 4 bases at J; junction bases unmatched: 7. For the CDR3, the DNA is TGTGCCAGCTCACCATTACCGGGACAGGCAGGAAACACCATATATTTT. Amino acid sequence: CASSPLPGQAGNTIYF.

This chain connects TRBV6-1 to TRBJ2-2; 7 nucleotides line up with TRBD2. The CDR3 contains 15 residues. The germline gives CDR1 MNHNS, CDR2 SASEGT. The V gene end was trimmed by 5 bases and the J gene end by 0 bases; junction bases not matched to a gene: 3. The CDR3 sequence: CASSWTRTNTGELFF. The DNA of the CDR3 is TGTGCCAGCAGTTGGACTAGGACGAACACCGGGGAGCTGTTTTTT.

The chain recombines TRBV6-1 with TRBJ1-1, with TRBD1 as a possible D gene (6 bases). The CDR3 consists of 14 residues. V was clipped by 2 bases and J by 4 bases, with 11 bases between them. Germline V CDR1 and CDR2: MNHNS, SASEGT. For the CDR3, the DNA is TGTGCCAGCAGTGAAACAGGGTTGGCCACTGAAGCTTTCTTT. Translated, it gives CASSETGLATEAFF.

A remark on this clone: This sample includes further DNA sequences coding for the same CDR3. J is TRBJ1-6 and V is TRBV28; D perhaps matches TRBD1 (5 bases). CDR3 size: 15 residues. The V gene lost 3 bases and the J gene lost 1 base, with 7 bases spanning the gap. Germline CDR1 is MDHEN and CDR2 is SYDVKM. This chain's CDR3 is CASSLGGSYNSPLHF. As DNA, the CDR3 is TGTGCCAGCAGTTTGGGGGGTTCCTATAATTCACCCCTCCACTTT.

The rearrangement joins TRBV5-1 to TRBJ1-2; the D gene is possibly TRBD1 (6 bases). Germline-derived CDR1 and CDR2 are SGHRS and YFSETQ. The CDR3 covers 14 residues. Trimming cost V 4 bases and J 3 bases, with 13 bases left between them. The CDR3 region has the DNA TGCGCCAGCAGCGCGGAAAACAGGGACTATGGCTACACCTTC. Translated, it gives CASSAENRDYGYTF.

CDR3 sequence: CASGFYPTVLQGEAFF. CDR3 nucleotide sequence: TGTGCTAGTGGTTTTTACCCTACGGTGCTACAGGGTGAAGCTTTCTTT. This chain joins TRBV12-5 and TRBJ1-1; TRBD1 might be the D (6 bases). V lost 3 bases and J lost 7, with 21 bases in between. The V gene's germline CDR1 is LGHNT and CDR2 FRNRAP. The length of the CDR3 is 16 residues.

V usage is TRBV18 and J usage is TRBJ1-2, with 11 bases that match TRBD1. V lost 1 base and J lost 8; bases outside the gene matches: 3. The CDR3 has 14 residues. CDR1 is KGHSH and CDR2 is LQKENI in the germline V gene. The CDR3 is CASSPRTGGLGYTF. CDR3 DNA: TGTGCCAGCTCACCACGGACAGGGGGCCTGGGCTACACCTTC.